This T cell receptor (beta chain) originates from a study of blood T cell repertoires in COVID-19. The wider study: COVID-19 samples from acute and convalescent phases originated in the United States, Italy and Spain. PBMCs, B-cell-depleted T cells, or T cells were the source of the cDNA or gDNA that made up the material.

This clone has only one observation. In germline, CDR1 is SGHAT, CDR2 FQNNGV. The CDR3 runs 13 residues. V was cut by 6 bases and J by 1 base, with 9 bases left in between. How the authors handled the data: Estimation of nucleated cell counts was performed using reference gene primer amplification. Generated by immunoSEQ multiplex PCR, the TCRdb table keeps only in-frame clones and is missing some. That table supplies the V and J calls and clone size; D and trimming were determined from the DNA. The table records about 53,000 clones, approximately 82% of them present only once. The sequence was collected from a human donor in a cohort sampled during active COVID-19. Sequencing was carried out using peripheral blood. The chain links TRBV11-2 to TRBJ1-1, with a weak D call TRBD1 (5 bases). CDR3: CASSFTGNTEAFF. CDR3 sequence (DNA): TGTGCCAGCAGTTTTACAGGGAACACTGAAGCTTTCTTT.